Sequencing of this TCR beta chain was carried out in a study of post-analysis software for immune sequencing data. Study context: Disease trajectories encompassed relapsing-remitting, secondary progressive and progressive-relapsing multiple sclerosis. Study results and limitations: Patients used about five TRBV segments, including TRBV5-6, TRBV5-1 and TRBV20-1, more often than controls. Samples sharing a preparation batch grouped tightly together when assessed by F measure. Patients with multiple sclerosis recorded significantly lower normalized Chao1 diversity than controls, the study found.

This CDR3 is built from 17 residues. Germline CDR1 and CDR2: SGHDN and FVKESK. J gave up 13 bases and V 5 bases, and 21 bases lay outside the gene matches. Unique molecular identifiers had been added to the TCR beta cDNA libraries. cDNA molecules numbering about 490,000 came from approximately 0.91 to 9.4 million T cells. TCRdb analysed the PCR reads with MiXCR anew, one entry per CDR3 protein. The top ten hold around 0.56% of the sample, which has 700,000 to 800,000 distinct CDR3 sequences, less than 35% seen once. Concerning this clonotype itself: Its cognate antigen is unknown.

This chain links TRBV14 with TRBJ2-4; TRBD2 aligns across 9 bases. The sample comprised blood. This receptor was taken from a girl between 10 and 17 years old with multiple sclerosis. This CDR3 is CASSSQRGDIQGMEQYF. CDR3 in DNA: TGTGCCAGCAGCTCGCAGCGGGGGGACATCCAAGGGATGGAGCAGTACTTC.